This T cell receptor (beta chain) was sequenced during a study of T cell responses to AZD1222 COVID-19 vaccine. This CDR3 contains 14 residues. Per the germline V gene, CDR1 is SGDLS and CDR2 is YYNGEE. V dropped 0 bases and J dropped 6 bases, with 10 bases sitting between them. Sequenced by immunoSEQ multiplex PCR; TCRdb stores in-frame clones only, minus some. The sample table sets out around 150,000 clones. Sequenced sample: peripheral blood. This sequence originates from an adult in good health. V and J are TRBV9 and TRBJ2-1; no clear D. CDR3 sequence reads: CASSVEWASNEQFF. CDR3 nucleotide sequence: TGTGCCAGCAGCGTAGAGTGGGCGAGCAATGAGCAGTTCTTC. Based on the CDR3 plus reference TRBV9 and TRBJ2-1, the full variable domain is DSGVTQTPKHLITATGQRVTLRCSPRSGDLSVYWYQQSLDQGLQFLIQYYNGEERAKGNILERFSAQQFPDLHSELNLSSLELGDSALYFCASSVEWASNEQFFGPGTRLTVL.